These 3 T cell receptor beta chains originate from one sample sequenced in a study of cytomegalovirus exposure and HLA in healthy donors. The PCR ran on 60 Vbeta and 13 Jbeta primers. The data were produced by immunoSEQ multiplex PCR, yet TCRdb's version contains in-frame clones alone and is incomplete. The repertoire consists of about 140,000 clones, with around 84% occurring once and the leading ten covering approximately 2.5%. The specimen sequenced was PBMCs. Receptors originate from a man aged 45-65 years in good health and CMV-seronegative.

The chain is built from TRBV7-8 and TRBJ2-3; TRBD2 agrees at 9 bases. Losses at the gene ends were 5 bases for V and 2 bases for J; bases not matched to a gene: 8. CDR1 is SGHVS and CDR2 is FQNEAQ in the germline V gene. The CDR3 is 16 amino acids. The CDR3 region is CASSANSGGITDTQYF. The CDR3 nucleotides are TGTGCCAGCAGCGCCAATAGCGGGGGAATCACAGATACGCAGTATTTT.

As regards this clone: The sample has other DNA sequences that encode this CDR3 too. CDR3 in DNA: TGTGCCAGCAGCTCTGGGGCTAGCGGATACAATGAGCAGTTCTTC. This translates into CASSSGASGYNEQFF. This chain uses TRBV5-4 with TRBJ2-1, with 7 bases lining up with TRBD2. V lost 3 bases, J lost 4 bases, and 7 bases stayed unmatched. In germline, CDR1 is SGHNT, CDR2 YYREEE (reference sequence). The CDR3 sequence is 15 residues long.

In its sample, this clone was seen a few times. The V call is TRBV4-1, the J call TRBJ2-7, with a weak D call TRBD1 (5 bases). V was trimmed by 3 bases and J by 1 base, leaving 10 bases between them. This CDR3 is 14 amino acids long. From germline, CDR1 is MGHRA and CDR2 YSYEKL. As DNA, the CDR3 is TGCGCCAGCAGCCAGAAGACAGATTCCTACGAGCAGTACTTC. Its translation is CASSQKTDSYEQYF.